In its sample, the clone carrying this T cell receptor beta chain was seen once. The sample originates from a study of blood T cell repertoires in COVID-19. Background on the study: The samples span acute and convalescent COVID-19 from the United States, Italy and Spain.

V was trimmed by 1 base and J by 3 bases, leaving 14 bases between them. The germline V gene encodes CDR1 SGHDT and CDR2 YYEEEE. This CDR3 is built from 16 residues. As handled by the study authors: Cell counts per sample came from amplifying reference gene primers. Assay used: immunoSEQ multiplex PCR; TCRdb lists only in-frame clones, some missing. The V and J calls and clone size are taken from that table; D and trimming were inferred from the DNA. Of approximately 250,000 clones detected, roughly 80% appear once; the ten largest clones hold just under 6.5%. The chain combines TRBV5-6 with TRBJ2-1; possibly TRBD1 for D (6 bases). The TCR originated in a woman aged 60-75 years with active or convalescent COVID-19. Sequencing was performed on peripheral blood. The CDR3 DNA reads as TGTGCCAGCAGCTTGACCGGGACACGGTACTACAATGAGCAGTTCTTC. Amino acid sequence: CASSLTGTRYYNEQFF. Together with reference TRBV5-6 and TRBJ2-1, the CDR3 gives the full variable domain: DAGVTQSPTHLIKTRGQQVTLRCSPKSGHDTVSWYQQALGQGPQFIFQYYEEEERQRGNFPDRFSGHQFPNYSSELNVNALLLGDSALYLCASSLTGTRYYNEQFFGPGTRLTVL.